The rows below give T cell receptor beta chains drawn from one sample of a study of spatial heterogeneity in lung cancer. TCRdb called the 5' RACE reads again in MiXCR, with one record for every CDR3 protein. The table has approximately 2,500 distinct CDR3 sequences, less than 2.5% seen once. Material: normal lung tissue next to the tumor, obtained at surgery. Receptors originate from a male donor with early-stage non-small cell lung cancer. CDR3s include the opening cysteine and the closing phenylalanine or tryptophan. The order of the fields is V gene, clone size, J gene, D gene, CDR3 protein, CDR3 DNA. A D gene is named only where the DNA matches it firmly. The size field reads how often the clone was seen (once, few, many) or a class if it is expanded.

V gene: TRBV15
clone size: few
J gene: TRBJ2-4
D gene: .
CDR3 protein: CATSRDEGPAKNIQYF
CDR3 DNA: TGTGCCACCAGCAGAGACGAGGGGCCGGCCAAAAACATTCAGTACTTC

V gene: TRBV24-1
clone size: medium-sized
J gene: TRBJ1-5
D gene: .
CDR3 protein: CATSDASQPQHF
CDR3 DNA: TGTGCCACCAGTGATGCGAGTCAGCCCCAGCATTTT

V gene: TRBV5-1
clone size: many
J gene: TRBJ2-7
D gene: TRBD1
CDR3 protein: CASSSTGTGAEQYF
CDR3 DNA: TGCGCCAGCAGCTCGACCGGGACAGGGGCCGAGCAGTACTTC

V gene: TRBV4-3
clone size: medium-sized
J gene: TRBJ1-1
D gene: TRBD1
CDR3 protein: CASSHDRANTEAFF
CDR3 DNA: TGCGCCAGCAGCCACGACAGGGCGAACACTGAAGCTTTCTTT

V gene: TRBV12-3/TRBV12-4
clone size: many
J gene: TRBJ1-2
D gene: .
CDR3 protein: CASSLAQSDYGDTF
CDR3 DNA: TGTGCCAGCAGTTTAGCGCAATCCGACTATGGCGACACCTTC

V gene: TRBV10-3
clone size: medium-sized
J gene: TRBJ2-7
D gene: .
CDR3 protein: CAISQGQLSSYEQYF
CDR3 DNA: TGTGCCATCAGTCAGGGTCAGTTAAGCTCCTACGAGCAGTACTTC

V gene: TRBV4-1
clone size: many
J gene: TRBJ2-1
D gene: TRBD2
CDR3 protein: CASSHLLRGLFSGGASVDEQFF
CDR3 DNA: TGCGCCAGCAGCCATCTGCTCAGAGGCCTCTTTAGCGGGGGGGCAAGCGTCGATGAGCAGTTCTTC

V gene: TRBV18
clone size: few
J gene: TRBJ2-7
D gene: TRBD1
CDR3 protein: CASSQTGSEQYF
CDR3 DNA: TGTGCCAGCTCACAGACAGGGTCCGAGCAGTACTTC

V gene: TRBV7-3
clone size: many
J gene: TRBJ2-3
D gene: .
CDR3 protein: CASSLGTGNTQYF
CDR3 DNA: TGTGCCAGCAGCCTGGGGACCGGGAATACGCAGTATTTT

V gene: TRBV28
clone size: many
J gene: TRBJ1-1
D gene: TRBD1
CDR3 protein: CASSLGQGAEKAFF
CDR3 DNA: TGTGCCAGCAGTCTGGGACAGGGGGCGGAAAAGGCTTTCTTT

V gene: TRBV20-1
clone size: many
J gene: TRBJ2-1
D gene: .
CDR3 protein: CSARGGQSNEQFF
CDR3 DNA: TGCAGTGCTAGGGGGGGGCAAAGCAATGAGCAGTTCTTC

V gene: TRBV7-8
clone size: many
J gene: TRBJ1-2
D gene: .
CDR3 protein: CASSLGLGDYGYTF
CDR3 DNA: TGTGCCAGCAGCTTAGGTCTAGGGGACTATGGCTACACCTTC

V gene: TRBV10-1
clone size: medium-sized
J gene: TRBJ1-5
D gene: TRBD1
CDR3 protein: CASSPGGQNQPQHF
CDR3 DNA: TGCGCCAGCAGCCCTGGGGGACAGAATCAGCCCCAGCATTTT

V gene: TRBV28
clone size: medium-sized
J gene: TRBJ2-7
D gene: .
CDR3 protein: CASSYAAPGQWTNYEQYF
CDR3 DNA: TGTGCCAGCAGTTATGCCGCCCCTGGACAGTGGACAAACTACGAGCAGTACTTC

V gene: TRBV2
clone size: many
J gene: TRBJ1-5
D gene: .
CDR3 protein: CASSETARHVFF
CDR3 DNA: TGTGCCAGCAGTGAGACAGCCCGTCATGTTTTTTTT

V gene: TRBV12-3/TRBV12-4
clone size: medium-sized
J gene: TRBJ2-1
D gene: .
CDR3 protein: CASSPSRGSGYNEQFF
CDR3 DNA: TGTGCCAGCAGCCCTTCTCGGGGGAGCGGGTACAATGAGCAGTTCTTC

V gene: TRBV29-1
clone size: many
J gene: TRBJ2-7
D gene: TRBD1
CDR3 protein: CSARGQCYEQYF
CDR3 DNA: TGCAGCGCCCGGGGACAGTGCTACGAGCAGTACTTC